The present TCR beta chain was sequenced within a study of identical twins (TCRdb year 2016). Regarding the study in general: To test whether fetal clonotypes persist, this study deep-sequenced TCR alpha and beta repertoires from monozygotic twins, from unrelated adults of various ages, and from cord blood. Replicate twin experiments were performed at different times using different library preparation protocols to rule out contamination.

The receptor library was made with 5' RACE. The instrument given in TCRdb is Illumina HiSeq 2000. A universal primer binding site was introduced by template switching, and a unique molecular identifier was present in the final cDNA, enabling accurate counting of TCR cDNA molecules. Specific primers in the conserved constant-segment region were used to synthesize first-strand cDNA for the TCR alpha and beta chains. To control for contamination, each cDNA library was double barcoded with a SMART-Mk sample barcode plus Illumina barcodes. TruSeq adapter sequences along with Illumina sample barcodes were introduced in two successive PCR steps. The Illumina HiSeq platform was used with custom primers to sequence TCR alpha and beta cDNA libraries. The paper's data handling went like this. MiGEC processed the raw reads to extract unique molecular identifiers, while MiXCR was used to determine the CDR3 positions. For each individual, recombination models were inferred using an EM algorithm with the repgenHMM and IGoR tools. Shared clonotypes were analyzed with the tcR package in R, and sharing was normalized by the product of cloneset sizes. To study raw recombination without the effects of thymic and clonal selection, out-of-frame nonproductive sequences were analyzed. TCRdb itself trimmed the public reads at Q25 with fastp, ran MiXCR and retained productive beta chains. For every CDR3 protein sequence, its rows merge into one entry that carries the most common genes and DNA. The V and J calls and clone size are TCRdb's, not the authors'. This sample gives 520,000 or so distinct CDR3 sequences in total; 22% of them show up just once. The ten largest clonotypes hold roughly 0.9% of the sample.

CDR1 SQVTM and CDR2 ANQGSEA are derived from the germline V gene. V drops 3 bases and J drops 4 bases, leaving 13 bases in between. From cysteine to phenylalanine, the CDR3 is 14 amino acids long. Only CDR3 DNA remains: 42 bases, in frame from the first base. A remark on this clonotype: There is no known antigen for this receptor. Base qualities are not provided; no much larger clone lies one nucleotide away.

Only healthy Caucasian donors were included. Three pairs of female monozygotic twins, all aged about 18 to 29 years, made up the twin cohort. Positive isolation kits from Invitrogen were used to isolate the CD4+ and CD8+ T cell populations. General conclusions and limits of the study: In beta out-of-frame sequences, excess twin sharing was weaker, because having fewer shared sequences lowered the signal-to-noise ratio. Fewer insertions were carried by abundant cord blood beta clonotypes; a weaker similar trend was observed in young adult naive repertoires, while no such trend was observed in memory repertoires. Recombination models systematically underestimated out-of-frame TCR alpha sharing in monozygotic twins but agreed with sharing between unrelated individuals. Zero-insertion analyses could be partly confounded by invariant T cells such as MAIT and iNKT, although diverse VJ usage argued against such confounding for most clonotypes. Because the same donors could not be followed over many years, the conclusions depended on cross-sectional statistical analysis. Out-of-frame TCR alpha sequences shared between twins showed an excess of low generation-probability sequences compared with coincidental sharing between unrelated individuals.

This sample was shared with a second study, whose subject was T cells expressing NK-cell markers. As that second study puts it: TCR beta-chain repertoires were profiled in sorted CD3+CD56+NKG2C+, CD3+CD56+NKG2C- and CD3+CD56-NKG2C+ T-cell subsets from roughly eight donors. Seven of the eight sequenced donors were HCMV-seropositive and one was HCMV-seronegative. To restrict sorting to alphabetaTCR-expressing T cells, an anti-gammadeltaTCR antibody was added in several experiments. In over 5 donors, the dominant CD3+CD56+NKG2C+ clonotypes were among the top 10 CD8+ clonotypes and accounted for roughly 1.0-8% of CD8+ T cells. Those dominant clonotypes were again the most abundant among CD3+CD56-NKG2C+ cells in a handful of donors, at roughly 28.3-60.1%. Whether the expanded NKG2C-expressing T cell clones were specific for HCMV antigens remained unclear. Randomly selected healthy volunteers, three men and five women, were used as the eight sequenced donors. HCMV serostatus was determined by detecting HCMV-specific IgG in serum with a commercial ELISA kit. MIGEC was used to demultiplex reads and group reads by UMI, and MiTCR was used to assemble and quantify clonotypes. Only TCR cDNA sequences supported by at least two reads were kept to exclude erroneous sequences. The tcR package was used for downstream repertoire analysis, with clonotypes matched between fractions based on CDR3 nucleotide sequence plus V segment. Antigen specificity was annotated against VDJdb with VDJmatch, allowing one amino acid substitution in CDR3.

Sequenced material: CD4+ T cells sorted from blood. The receptor's source is a woman younger than 30 in good health. The chain is assembled from TRBV29-1 and TRBJ2-1; matching of 6 bases hints at TRBD2 as the D gene. The CDR3 is CSVEGPGTYNEQFF. Read as DNA, the sequence is TGCAGCGTTGAGGGTCCGGGGACTTACAATGAGCAGTTCTTC.